The present T cell receptor (beta chain) was sequenced within a study of T cell responses to AZD1222 COVID-19 vaccine. Study results and limitations: The donor cohort was predominantly white British with a female majority, and clonal diversity may have been underestimated.

Using immunoSEQ multiplex PCR, the repertoire was profiled, and TCRdb retains in-frame clones only, with some absent. The sample yields some 200,000 clones, around 89% seen once. About this clone itself: Its specificity is unknown.

After removal of 6 bases from V and 4 bases from J, the junction contained 5 bases not matched to a gene. Germline-derived CDR1 and CDR2 are MDHEN and SYDVKM. The CDR3 covers 14 residues. The chain combines TRBV28 with TRBJ2-7, with 11 bases that match TRBD1. The source of this sequence is an adult who received the AZD1222 COVID-19 vaccine. The specimen comprised peripheral blood, sampled 28 days after the second AZD1222 dose. The CDR3 sequence: CASRGTGGGYEQYF. CDR3 in DNA: TGTGCCAGCAGGGGGACAGGGGGAGGGTACGAGCAGTACTTC.